This T cell receptor beta chain was found in a study of cytomegalovirus exposure and HLA in healthy donors. Study summary: Most genotyped donors, over 70% of 350 to 500, had Caucasian-associated genetic ancestry. Study-level findings and limits: The authors later linked a missense DCLRE1C variant to TCR beta V- and J-gene trimming. Most TCR sequences were rare, but some public TCRs occurred in many donors.

A remark on this clone: Its target is not known.

CDR1 MGHRA and CDR2 YSYEKL come from the germline V gene. Trimming cost V 0 bases and J 4 bases, with 12 bases left between them. This CDR3 spans 16 amino acids. A multiplex PCR was run with 60 Vbeta primers and 13 Jbeta primers. In the authors' workflow: In a later analysis, of 84 million or so unique beta chains, 9 million to 11 million appeared in at least two donors. Data came from immunoSEQ multiplex PCR; TCRdb stores just in-frame clones and leaves some out. The DNA gave D and trimming, while V, J and clone size come from that table. The profile covers about 170,000 clones, with around 84% appearing a single time and approximately 2.5% taken by the ten largest.

The chain couples TRBV4-1 to TRBJ1-4, with D hard to call. The sequencing input was PBMCs. The TCR was taken from a man aged 30 to 45 in good health and CMV-seropositive. The DNA for the CDR3 is TGCGCCAGCAGCCAAGACCCCCGAGGAGTTAATGAAAAACTGTTTTTT. Translating gives CASSQDPRGVNEKLFF.